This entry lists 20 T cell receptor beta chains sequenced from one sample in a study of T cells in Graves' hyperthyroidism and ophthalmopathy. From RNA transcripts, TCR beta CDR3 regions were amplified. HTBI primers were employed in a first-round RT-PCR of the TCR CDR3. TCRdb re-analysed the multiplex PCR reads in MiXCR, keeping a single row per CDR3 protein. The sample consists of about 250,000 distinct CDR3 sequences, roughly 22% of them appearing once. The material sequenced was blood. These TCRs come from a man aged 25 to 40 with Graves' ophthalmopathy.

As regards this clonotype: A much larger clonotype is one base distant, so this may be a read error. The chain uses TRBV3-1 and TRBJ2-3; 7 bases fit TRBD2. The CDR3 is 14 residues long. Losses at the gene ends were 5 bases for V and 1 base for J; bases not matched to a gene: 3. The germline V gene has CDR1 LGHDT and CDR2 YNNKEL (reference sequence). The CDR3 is CASSILAGTDTQYF. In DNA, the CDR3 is TGTGCCAGCAGCATCCTAGCGGGCACAGATACGCAGTATTTT.

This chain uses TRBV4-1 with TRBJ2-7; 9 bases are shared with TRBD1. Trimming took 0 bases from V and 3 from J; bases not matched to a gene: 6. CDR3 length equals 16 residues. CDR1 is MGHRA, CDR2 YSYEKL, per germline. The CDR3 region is CASSQERTGEHYEQYF. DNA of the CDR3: TGCGCCAGCAGCCAAGAAAGGACAGGGGAGCACTACGAGCAGTACTTC.

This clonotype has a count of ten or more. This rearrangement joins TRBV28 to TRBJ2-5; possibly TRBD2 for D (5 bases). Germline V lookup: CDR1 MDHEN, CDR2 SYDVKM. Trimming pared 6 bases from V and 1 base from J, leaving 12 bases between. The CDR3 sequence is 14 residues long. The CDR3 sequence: CASRMTGSQETQYF. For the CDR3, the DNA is TGTGCCAGCAGGATGACTGGGAGCCAAGAGACCCAGTACTTC.

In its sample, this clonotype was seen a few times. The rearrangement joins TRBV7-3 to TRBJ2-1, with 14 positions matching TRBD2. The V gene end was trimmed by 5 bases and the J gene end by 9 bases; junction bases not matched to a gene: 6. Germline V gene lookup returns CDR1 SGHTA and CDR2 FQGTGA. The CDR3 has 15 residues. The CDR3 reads CASSTQTSGRAEQFF. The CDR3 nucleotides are TGTGCCAGCAGCACCCAGACTAGCGGGAGGGCTGAGCAGTTCTTC.

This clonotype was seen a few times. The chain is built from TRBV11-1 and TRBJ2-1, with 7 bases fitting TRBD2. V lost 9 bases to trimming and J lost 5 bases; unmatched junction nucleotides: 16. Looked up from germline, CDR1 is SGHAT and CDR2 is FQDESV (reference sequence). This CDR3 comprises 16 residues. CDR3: CASSIVSLAVNNEQFF. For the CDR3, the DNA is TGTGCCAGTAGTATAGTATCTCTAGCGGTGAACAATGAGCAGTTCTTC.

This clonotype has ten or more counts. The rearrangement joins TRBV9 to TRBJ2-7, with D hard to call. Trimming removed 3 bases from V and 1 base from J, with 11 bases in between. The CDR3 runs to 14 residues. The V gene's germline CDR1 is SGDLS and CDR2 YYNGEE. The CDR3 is CASSGPPKSYEQYF. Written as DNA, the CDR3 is TGTGCCAGCAGCGGCCCCCCAAAGTCCTACGAGCAGTACTTC. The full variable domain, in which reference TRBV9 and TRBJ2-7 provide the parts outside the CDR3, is DSGVTQTPKHLITATGQRVTLRCSPRSGDLSVYWYQQSLDQGLQFLIQYYNGEERAKGNILERFSAQQFPDLHSELNLSSLELGDSALYFCASSGPPKSYEQYFGPGTRLTVT.

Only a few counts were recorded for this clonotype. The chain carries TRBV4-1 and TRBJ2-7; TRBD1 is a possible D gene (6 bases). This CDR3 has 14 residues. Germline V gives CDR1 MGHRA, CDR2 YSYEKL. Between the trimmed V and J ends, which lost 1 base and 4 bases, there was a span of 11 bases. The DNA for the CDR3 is TGCGCCAGCAGCCAAGCACAGGGATTGTACGAGCAGTACTTC. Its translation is CASSQAQGLYEQYF.

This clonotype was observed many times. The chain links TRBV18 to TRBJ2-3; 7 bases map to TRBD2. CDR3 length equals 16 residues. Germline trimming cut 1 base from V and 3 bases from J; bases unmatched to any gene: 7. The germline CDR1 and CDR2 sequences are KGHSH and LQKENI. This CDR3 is CASSPQSGLSTDTQYF. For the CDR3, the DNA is TGTGCCAGCTCACCACAATCGGGACTATCTACAGATACGCAGTATTTT.

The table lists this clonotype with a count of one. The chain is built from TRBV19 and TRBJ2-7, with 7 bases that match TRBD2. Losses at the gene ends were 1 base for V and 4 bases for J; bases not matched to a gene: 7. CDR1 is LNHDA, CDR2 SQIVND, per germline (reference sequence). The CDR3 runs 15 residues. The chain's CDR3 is CASSIGTSLNYEQYF. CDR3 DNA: TGTGCCAGTAGTATAGGGACTAGTCTGAATTACGAGCAGTACTTC.

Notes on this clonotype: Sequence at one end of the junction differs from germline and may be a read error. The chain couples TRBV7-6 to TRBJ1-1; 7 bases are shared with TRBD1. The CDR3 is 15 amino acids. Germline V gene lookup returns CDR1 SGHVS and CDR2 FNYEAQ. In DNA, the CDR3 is TGTGCCTGCAGCTCTAGACAGGGATCGAACACTGAAGCTTTCTTT. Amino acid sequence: CACSSRQGSNTEAFF.

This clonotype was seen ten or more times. This chain's CDR3 is CASSLKGSYEQYF. In DNA, the CDR3 is TGTGCCAGCAGTTTAAAGGGTTCCTACGAGCAGTACTTC. The rearrangement uses TRBV28 and TRBJ2-7; D ambiguous. In germline, CDR1 is MDHEN, CDR2 SYDVKM. Deletions cut 2 bases from V and 1 base from J, with 6 bases between. The length of the CDR3 is 13 residues.

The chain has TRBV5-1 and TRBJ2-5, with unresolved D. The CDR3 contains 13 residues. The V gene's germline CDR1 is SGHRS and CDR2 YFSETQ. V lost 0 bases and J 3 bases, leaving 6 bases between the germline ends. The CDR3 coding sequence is TGCGCCAGCAGCTTGGATCAGGAAGAGACCCAGTACTTC. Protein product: CASSLDQEETQYF. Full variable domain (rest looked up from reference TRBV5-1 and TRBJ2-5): KAGVTQTPRYLIKTRGQQVTLSCSPISGHRSVSWYQQTPGQGLQFLFEYFSETQRNKGNFPGRFSGRQFSNSRSEMNVSTLELGDSALYLCASSLDQEETQYFGPGTRLLVL.

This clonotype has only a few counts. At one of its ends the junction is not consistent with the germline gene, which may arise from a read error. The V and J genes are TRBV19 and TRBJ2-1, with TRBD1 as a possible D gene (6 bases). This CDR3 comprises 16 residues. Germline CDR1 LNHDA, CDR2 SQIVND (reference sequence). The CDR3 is CASSVEQGGGYNEQFF. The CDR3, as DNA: TGTGCCAGTAGTGTAGAACAGGGTGGGGGTTACAATGAGCAGTTCTTC.

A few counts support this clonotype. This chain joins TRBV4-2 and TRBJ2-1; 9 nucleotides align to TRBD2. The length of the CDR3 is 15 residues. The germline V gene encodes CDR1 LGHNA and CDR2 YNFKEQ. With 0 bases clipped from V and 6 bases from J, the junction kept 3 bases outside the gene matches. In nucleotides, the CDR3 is TGTGCCAGCAGCCAAGAAGCGGGAGGACTCAATGAGCAGTTCTTC. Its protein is CASSQEAGGLNEQFF.

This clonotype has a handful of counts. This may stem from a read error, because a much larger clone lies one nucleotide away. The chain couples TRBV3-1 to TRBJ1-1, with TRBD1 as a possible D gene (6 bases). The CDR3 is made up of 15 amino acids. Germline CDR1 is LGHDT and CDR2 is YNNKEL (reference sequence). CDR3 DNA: TGTGTCAGCCGTCAGGGGAACAACATGAACACTGAAGCTTTCTTT. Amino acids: CVSRQGNNMNTEAFF.

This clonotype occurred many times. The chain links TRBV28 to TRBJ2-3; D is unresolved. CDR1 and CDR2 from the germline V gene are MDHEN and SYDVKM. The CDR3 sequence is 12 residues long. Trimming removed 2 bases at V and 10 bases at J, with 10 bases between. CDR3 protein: CASSLGDRAQYF. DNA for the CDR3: TGTGCCAGCAGTTTAGGGGATAGGGCGCAGTATTTT.

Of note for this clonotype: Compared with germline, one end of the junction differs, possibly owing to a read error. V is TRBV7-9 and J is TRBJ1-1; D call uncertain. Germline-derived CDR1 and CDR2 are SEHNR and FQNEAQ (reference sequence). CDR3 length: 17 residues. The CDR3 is CASSSVGGRRSGTEAFF. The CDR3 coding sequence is TGTGCCAGCAGCTCTGTCGGAGGGAGACGGAGTGGCACTGAAGCCTTCTTT.

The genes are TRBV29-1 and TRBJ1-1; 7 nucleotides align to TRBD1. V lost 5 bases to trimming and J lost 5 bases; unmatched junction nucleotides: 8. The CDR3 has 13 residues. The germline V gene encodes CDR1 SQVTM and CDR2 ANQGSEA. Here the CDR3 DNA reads TGCAGCGTTACGGACAGGAGGGATACTGAAGCTTTCTTT. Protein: CSVTDRRDTEAFF. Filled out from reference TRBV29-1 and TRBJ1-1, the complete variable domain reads SAVISQKPSRDICQRGTSLTIQCQVDSQVTMMFWYRQQPGQSLTLIATANQGSEATYESGFVIDKFPISRPNLTFSTLTVSNMSPEDSSIYLCSVTDRRDTEAFFGQGTRLTVV.

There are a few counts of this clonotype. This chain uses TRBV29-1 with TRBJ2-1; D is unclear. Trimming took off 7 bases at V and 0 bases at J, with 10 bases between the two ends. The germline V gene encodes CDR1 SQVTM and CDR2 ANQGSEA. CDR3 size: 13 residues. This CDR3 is CSAKSGSYNEQFF. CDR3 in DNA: TGCAGCGCCAAGTCCGGCTCCTACAATGAGCAGTTCTTC.

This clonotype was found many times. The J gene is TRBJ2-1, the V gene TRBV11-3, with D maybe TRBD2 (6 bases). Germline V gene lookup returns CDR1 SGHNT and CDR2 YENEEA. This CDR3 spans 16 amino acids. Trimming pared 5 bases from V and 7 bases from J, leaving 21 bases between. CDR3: CASSPRGSSRGNEQFF. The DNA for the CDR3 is TGTGCCAGCAGCCCCCGGGGCTCCAGCCGGGGGAATGAGCAGTTCTTC.